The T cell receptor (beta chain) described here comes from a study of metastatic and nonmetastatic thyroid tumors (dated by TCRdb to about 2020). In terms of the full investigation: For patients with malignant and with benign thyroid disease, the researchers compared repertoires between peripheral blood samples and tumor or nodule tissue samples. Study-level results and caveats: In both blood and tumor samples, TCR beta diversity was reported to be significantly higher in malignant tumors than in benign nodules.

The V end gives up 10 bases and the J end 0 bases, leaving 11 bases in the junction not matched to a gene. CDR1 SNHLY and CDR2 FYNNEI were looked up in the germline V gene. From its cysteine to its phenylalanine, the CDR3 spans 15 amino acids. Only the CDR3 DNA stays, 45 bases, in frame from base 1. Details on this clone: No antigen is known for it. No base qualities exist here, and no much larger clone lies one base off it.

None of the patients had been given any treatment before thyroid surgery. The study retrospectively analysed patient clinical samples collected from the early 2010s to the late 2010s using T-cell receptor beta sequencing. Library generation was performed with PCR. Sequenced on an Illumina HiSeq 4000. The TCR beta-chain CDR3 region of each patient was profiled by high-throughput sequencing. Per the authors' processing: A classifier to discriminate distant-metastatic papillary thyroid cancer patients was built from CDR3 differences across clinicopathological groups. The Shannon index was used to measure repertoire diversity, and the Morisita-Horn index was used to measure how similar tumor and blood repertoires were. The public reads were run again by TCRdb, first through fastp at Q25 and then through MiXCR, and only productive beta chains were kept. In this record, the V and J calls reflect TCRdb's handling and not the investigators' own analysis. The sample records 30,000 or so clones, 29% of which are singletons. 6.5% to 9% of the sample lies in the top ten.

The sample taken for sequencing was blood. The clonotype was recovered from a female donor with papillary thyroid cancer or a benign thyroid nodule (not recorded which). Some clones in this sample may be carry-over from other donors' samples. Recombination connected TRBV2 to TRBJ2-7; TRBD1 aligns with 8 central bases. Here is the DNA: TGTGCCATTTTATTGGGACAGGTCCCCTCCTACGAGCAGTACTTC. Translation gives CAILLGQVPSYEQYF.